These 20 T cell receptor beta chains were all obtained from the same sample, sequenced in a study of T cell responses to AZD1222 COVID-19 vaccine. Clones were sequenced by immunoSEQ multiplex PCR, and TCRdb holds only the in-frame ones, with some missing. The table records about 110,000 clones, about 90% of them present only once. The starting material was peripheral blood, obtained 28 days after the second AZD1222 dose. All receptors derive from an adult who received the AZD1222 COVID-19 vaccine.

The chain is built from TRBV7-2 and TRBJ1-4, with D perhaps TRBD1 (6 bases). The CDR3 totals 14 residues. Trimming shortened V by 1 base and J by 8 bases, and 11 bases separated the two germline ends. Germline assignment: CDR1 SGHTA and CDR2 FQGNSA. In DNA, the CDR3 is TGTGCCAGCAGCTTAGGCAGGGGCGGGGAAAAACTGTTTTTT. This translates into CASSLGRGGEKLFF.

The chain recombines TRBV3-1 (or the pseudogene TRBV3-2) with TRBJ1-4; D remains ambiguous. Trimming removed 1 base from V and 6 bases from J, with 12 bases in between. The germline CDR1 and CDR2 sequences are LGHDT and YNNKEL (reference sequence). This CDR3 has 15 amino acids. CDR3 in amino acids: CASSQVSTSYEKLFF. CDR3 bases: TGTGCCAGCAGCCAAGTTTCGACATCCTATGAAAAACTGTTTTTT.

This clone was picked up one time. This chain connects TRBV7-6 to TRBJ1-1; the D gene is possibly TRBD1 (5 bases). The CDR3 sequence is 16 residues long. Between the trimmed V and J ends, which lost 5 bases and 1 base, there was a span of 17 bases. Germline CDR1 is SGHVS and CDR2 is FNYEAQ. CDR3 protein: CASSPGARDRNTEAFF. Here the CDR3 DNA reads TGTGCCAGCAGCCCTGGGGCCAGGGATAGGAACACTGAAGCTTTCTTT.

The chain links TRBV12-3 or TRBV12-4 to TRBJ1-1, with unresolved D. The length of the CDR3 is 12 residues. Trimming left V 3 bases short and J 8 bases short, with 10 bases between. This chain's CDR3 is CASSLGYGEAFF. CDR3 DNA: TGTGCCAGCAGTTTGGGGTATGGCGAAGCTTTCTTT.

The rearrangement joins TRBV28 to TRBJ2-7, with unresolved D. Germline CDR1 MDHEN, CDR2 SYDVKM. V lost 8 bases and J lost 7, with 24 bases in between. This CDR3 contains 15 residues. In DNA, the CDR3 is TGTGCCAGCGAGTCTGGGGAAGGCCTTAGGAGAGAGCAGTACTTC. This gives the protein CASESGEGLRREQYF.

This rearrangement joins TRBV5-4 to TRBJ1-2; 10 positions agree with TRBD1. CDR1 SGHNT and CDR2 YYREEE come from the germline V gene (reference sequence). The CDR3 runs 15 residues. V lost 3 bases and J lost 4; bases outside the gene matches: 6. The CDR3, as DNA: TGTGCCAGCAGCTATCCGGGACAGGGGAGCTATGGCTACACCTTC. It yields the protein CASSYPGQGSYGYTF.

This clone was observed once. The gene calls are TRBV28 and TRBJ1-2; D ambiguous. CDR1 and CDR2 from the germline V gene are MDHEN and SYDVKM. With 4 bases removed from V and 2 bases from J, the gap between germline ends came to 11 bases. The CDR3 runs 14 residues. CDR3: CASSSPGQNYGYTF. In DNA, the CDR3 is TGTGCCAGCAGTTCCCCCGGGCAGAACTATGGCTACACCTTC.

The chain has TRBV6-5 and TRBJ1-5; a possible D gene is TRBD1 (6 bases). V shed 5 bases and J shed 6 bases, with 14 bases lying between them. The CDR3 is made up of 14 amino acids. Germline V gene sequence: CDR1 MNHEY, CDR2 SVGAGI. Here the CDR3 reads CASSIDRNGQPQHF. Written as DNA, the CDR3 is TGTGCCAGCAGTATAGACAGGAATGGTCAGCCCCAGCATTTT.

The V gene is TRBV6-6, the J gene TRBJ1-2, with a tentative D call TRBD1 (5 bases). There are 13 residues in the CDR3. The V and J ends lost 2 bases and 8 bases respectively, with 12 bases between them. CDR1 is MNHNY, CDR2 SVGAGI, per germline (reference sequence). In DNA form, the CDR3 reads TGTGCCAGCAGTTACGGTTCAGGGAAGGGCTACACCTTC. Its protein product is CASSYGSGKGYTF.

This rearrangement joins TRBV7-9 to TRBJ1-1, with 7 bases fitting TRBD1. V shed 5 bases and J 5 bases; nucleotides not matched to a gene: 11. The CDR3 runs 15 residues. Germline lookup yields CDR1 SEHNR and CDR2 FQNEAQ (reference sequence). The CDR3 DNA reads as TGTGCCAGCAGCCCAACGGCAGGGGGTAGTACTGAAGCTTTCTTT. Translated: CASSPTAGGSTEAFF.

The chain recombines TRBV7-2 with TRBJ2-1; 9 nucleotides line up with TRBD2. The CDR3 covers 16 residues. Germline V gene sequence: CDR1 SGHTA, CDR2 FQGNSA. V lost 1 base to trimming and J lost 4 bases; unmatched junction nucleotides: 5. CDR3 residues: CASSLVGSGGYNEQFF. The CDR3 nucleotides read TGTGCCAGCAGCTTAGTGGGTAGCGGGGGATACAATGAGCAGTTCTTC.

This chain uses TRBV23-1 with TRBJ1-2; TRBD1 aligns across 12 bases. TRBV23-1 is reported as an ORF; its role is uncertain. The J segment lost 13 bases and the V segment lost 7 bases, leaving 16 bases of the junction unmatched. The CDR3 contains 15 residues. The CDR3, as DNA: TGCGCCAGCACCGTGGACCTGGGACAGGGGGCTATAGGCACCTTC. The encoded protein is CASTVDLGQGAIGTF.

V is TRBV19 and J is TRBJ1-4; a possible D gene is TRBD1 (5 bases). The V end lost 5 bases, the J end lost 4 bases, and 14 bases lay between the germline ends. In germline, CDR1 is LNHDA, CDR2 SQIVND (reference sequence). CDR3 size: 15 residues. Written as DNA, the CDR3 is TGTGCCAGTAGTCCCTGGGGACCCAGTAATGAAAAACTGTTTTTT. Translating gives CASSPWGPSNEKLFF.

The chain employs TRBV5-4 and TRBJ2-5, with D possibly TRBD2 on 6 matching bases. Trimming cost V 1 base and J 5 bases, with 12 bases left between them. The CDR3 extends over 14 amino acids. Germline V gives CDR1 SGHNT, CDR2 YYREEE (reference sequence). This chain's CDR3 is CASSLLGGGETQYF. DNA of the CDR3: TGTGCCAGCAGCTTGTTGGGGGGTGGGGAGACCCAGTACTTC.

The rearrangement joins TRBV6-5 to TRBJ1-1; 7 bases agree with TRBD1. The CDR3 has 13 amino acids. With 6 bases clipped from V and 6 bases from J, the junction kept 7 bases outside the gene matches. Germline V gene data show CDR1 as MNHEY and CDR2 as SVGAGI. CDR3: CASRDTGAAEAFF. The CDR3 DNA follows: TGTGCCAGCAGGGATACAGGGGCAGCTGAAGCTTTCTTT.

The V call is TRBV6-5, the J call TRBJ1-4; 7 bases align to TRBD1. The junction had 4 bases not matched to a gene; V was cut back by 6 bases and J by 6 bases. Germline values: CDR1 MNHEY, CDR2 SVGAGI. The CDR3 is made up of 13 amino acids. CDR3 bases: TGTGCCAGCAGCCGAGACAGGGATGAAAAACTGTTTTTT. Protein sequence: CASSRDRDEKLFF.

V is TRBV29-1 and J is TRBJ1-4; unclear D gene. V shed 0 bases and J shed 10 bases, with 12 bases lying between them. CDR1 and CDR2 from the germline V gene are SQVTM and ANQGSEA. CDR3 length equals 13 residues. Written as DNA, the CDR3 is TGCAGCGTTGAAGATGAAGGGTTCGGAAAACTGTTTTTT. As protein: CSVEDEGFGKLFF. Filled out from reference TRBV29-1 and TRBJ1-4, the complete variable domain reads SAVISQKPSRDICQRGTSLTIQCQVDSQVTMMFWYRQQPGQSLTLIATANQGSEATYESGFVIDKFPISRPNLTFSTLTVSNMSPEDSSIYLCSVEDEGFGKLFFGSGTQLSVL.

The chain has TRBV29-1 and TRBJ1-2; 9 positions agree with TRBD1. The germline CDR1 and CDR2 sequences are SQVTM and ANQGSEA. Unmatched junction bases numbered 2, after V lost 6 bases and J lost 6 bases. CDR3 size: 11 residues. The CDR3 region is CSVRTGDGYTF. For the CDR3, the DNA is TGCAGCGTCCGGACAGGGGATGGCTACACCTTC.

The chain couples TRBV7-2 to TRBJ1-5; possible D gene TRBD1, 5 bases. The CDR3 is made up of 16 amino acids. V dropped 5 bases and J dropped 0 bases, with 14 bases sitting between them. CDR1 is SGHTA, CDR2 FQGNSA, per germline. The CDR3 DNA is TGTGCCAGCAGCCCGGGGCGGGGGTATAGCAATCAGCCCCAGCATTTT. Translation: CASSPGRGYSNQPQHF.

J is TRBJ1-2 and V is TRBV6-5, with D uncertain. V shed 2 bases and J shed 8 bases, with 12 bases lying between them. The germline CDR1 and CDR2 sequences are MNHEY and SVGAGI. The CDR3 is 13 residues long. CDR3 DNA sequence: TGTGCCAGCAGTTACCAGGAGTCGCGAGGCTACACCTTC. Protein: CASSYQESRGYTF.